This is a list of T cell receptor beta chains from one sample in a study of CD8+ T cells in alopecia areata. Generated by immunoSEQ multiplex PCR, the TCRdb table keeps only in-frame clones and is missing some. The sample includes roughly 110,000 clones, roughly 50% of them seen just once. Sequenced here: CD4+ T cells sorted from blood, sampled at week 24, from a patient treated with tofacitinib. Receptors were obtained from a human donor with alopecia areata. The CDR3 runs from the conserved cysteine through the conserved F or W. A D gene is named only where the DNA matches it firmly. Clone sizes are given selectively: once, few, many, or a class where the clone is expanded.

V	J	D	size	CDR3	DNA
TRBV19	TRBJ1-2	NA	few	CASSIVGNGASPGYTF	TGTGCCAGTAGTATAGTCGGAAATGGAGCATCTCCTGGCTACACCTTC
TRBV7-9	TRBJ1-2	NA	NA	CASSSGPSRGYTF	TGTGCCAGCAGCTCGGGACCTTCTCGCGGCTACACCTTC
TRBV19	TRBJ1-5	NA	NA	CASKEGNQPQHF	TGTGCCAGTAAAGAGGGCAATCAGCCCCAGCATTTT
TRBV5-1	TRBJ2-3	NA	NA	CASSRGTLRTDTQYF	TGCGCCAGCAGCCGGGGAACCCTTCGCACAGATACGCAGTATTTT
TRBV28	TRBJ1-2	TRBD1	NA	CASSLGQGVGYTF	TGTGCCAGCAGTTTAGGACAGGGGGTTGGCTACACCTTC
TRBV30	TRBJ2-5	NA	NA	CAWSAEETQYF	TGTGCCTGGAGTGCGGAAGAGACCCAGTACTTC
TRBV10-3	TRBJ1-2	NA	NA	CAISDGGPANYGYTF	TGTGCCATCAGTGACGGGGGGCCGGCTAACTATGGCTACACCTTC
TRBV7-2	TRBJ2-7	TRBD2	NA	CASSLASGGGSNGPYEQYF	TGTGCCAGCAGCTTAGCTTCTGGCGGGGGGTCCAATGGGCCCTACGAGCAGTACTTC
TRBV15	TRBJ1-1	TRBD1	few	CATSSAQGEAFF	TGTGCCACCAGCAGCGCACAGGGGGAAGCTTTCTTT
TRBV30	TRBJ1-5	NA	NA	CAWSVMGYNQPQHF	TGTGCCTGGAGTGTAATGGGATATAATCAGCCCCAGCATTTT
TRBV7-9	TRBJ1-5	NA	NA	CASQGSSNQPQHF	TGTGCCAGCCAGGGCTCCAGCAATCAGCCCCAGCATTTT
TRBV29-1	TRBJ1-2	NA	NA	CSVRPQLLYDGYTF	TGCAGCGTTCGCCCTCAGCTACTATACGATGGCTACACCTTC
TRBV7-2	TRBJ1-4	NA	NA	CASSLERTISGEKLFF	TGTGCCAGCAGCTTAGAGAGAACTATCTCGGGTGAAAAACTGTTTTTT
TRBV7-2	TRBJ1-5	NA	few	CASSLVGEGQPQHF	TGTGCCAGCAGCTTAGTTGGGGAGGGTCAGCCCCAGCATTTT
TRBV5-4	TRBJ2-2	NA	few	CASSLGQGYTGELFF	TGTGCCAGCAGCTTGGGGCAGGGTTACACCGGGGAGCTGTTTTTT
TRBV14	TRBJ2-7	NA	NA	CASSLGGRYYEQYF	TGTGCCAGCAGCCTCGGAGGACGATACTACGAGCAGTACTTC
TRBV7-9	TRBJ2-6	NA	NA	CASSSGANVLTF	TGTGCCAGCAGTTCAGGGGCCAACGTCCTGACTTTC
TRBV18	TRBJ2-7	TRBD1	NA	CASSPGTGVYEQYF	TGTGCCAGCTCGCCCGGGACAGGGGTGTACGAGCAGTACTTC
TRBV29-1	TRBJ2-5	TRBD2	NA	CSVGLAEETQYF	TGCAGCGTTGGACTAGCGGAAGAGACCCAGTACTTC
TRBV4-2	TRBJ1-3	NA	few	CASSQNSGNTIYF	TGTGCCAGCAGCCAAAACTCTGGAAACACCATATATTTT
TRBV9	TRBJ2-5	TRBD1	NA	CASSRTGWQETQYF	TGTGCCAGCAGCCGGACAGGGTGGCAGGAGACCCAGTACTTC
TRBV2	TRBJ2-5	NA	NA	CASSDGRDRQTQYF	TGTGCCAGCAGCGACGGGAGGGACAGGCAGACCCAGTACTTC
TRBV10-3	TRBJ2-5	TRBD2	few	CAGGGSAETQYF	TGTGCCGGCGGCGGGAGCGCGGAGACCCAGTACTTC
TRBV5-1	TRBJ2-2	NA	NA	CASSRTGTTGELFF	TGCGCCAGCAGCCGAACCGGGACGACCGGGGAGCTGTTTTTT
TRBV29-1	TRBJ1-1	NA	few	CSVGVSLNTEAFF	TGCAGCGTTGGCGTCAGCTTGAACACTGAAGCTTTCTTT
TRBV5-1	TRBJ1-1	NA	NA	CASSFGRDTEAFF	TGCGCCAGCAGCTTTGGTAGGGACACTGAAGCTTTCTTT
TRBV5-4	TRBJ2-1	NA	few	CASSFGSLAINHEQFF	TGTGCCAGCAGCTTCGGAAGCCTAGCCATTAACCATGAGCAGTTCTTC
TRBV5-1	TRBJ2-1	TRBD1	NA	CASSSLIQGAREQFF	TGCGCCAGCAGCTCGCTAATACAGGGGGCCCGGGAGCAGTTCTTC
TRBV27	TRBJ2-1	TRBD1	NA	CASRQGSLSYNEQFF	TGTGCCAGCCGACAGGGGTCCTTATCCTACAATGAGCAGTTCTTC
TRBV4-3	TRBJ2-5	NA	NA	CASSPRGGAMEETQYF	TGCGCCAGCAGCCCCAGGGGGGGGGCAATGGAAGAGACCCAGTACTTC
TRBV30	TRBJ2-1	NA	NA	CAWSVPYNEQFF	TGTGCCTGGAGTGTACCTTATAATGAGCAGTTCTTC
TRBV29-1	TRBJ1-1	TRBD1	NA	CSVGGQPNTEAFF	TGCAGCGTCGGGGGACAGCCGAACACTGAAGCTTTCTTT
TRBV27	TRBJ1-1	NA	NA	CASSLTHKDGAFF	TGTGCCAGCAGTTTAACACATAAAGATGGAGCTTTCTTT
TRBV15	TRBJ2-1	NA	few	CATRDSSNEQFF	TGTGCCACCAGGGACTCTAGCAATGAGCAGTTCTTC
TRBV5-6	TRBJ2-1	NA	NA	CASSLSRGALSSYNEQFF	TGTGCCAGCAGCTTATCTCGGGGGGCCCTGAGCTCCTACAATGAGCAGTTCTTC
TRBV5-6	TRBJ1-2	NA	NA	CASSPGGSYGYTF	TGTGCCAGCAGCCCTGGGGGGAGCTATGGCTACACCTTC
TRBV5-1	TRBJ1-5	NA	NA	CASSLNWGNNQPQHF	TGCGCCAGCAGCTTGAACTGGGGGAACAATCAGCCCCAGCATTTT
TRBV4-3	TRBJ2-5	NA	NA	CASSQLRTAQETQYF	TGCGCCAGCAGCCAACTACGGACAGCCCAAGAGACCCAGTACTTC
TRBV7-8	TRBJ2-5	TRBD2	few	CASSPLDVWKRGGQETQYF	TGTGCCAGCAGCCCCCTGGATGTTTGGAAGCGGGGAGGACAAGAGACCCAGTACTTC
TRBV5-6	TRBJ2-7	TRBD2	NA	CASSHVLAGRNEQYF	TGTGCCAGCAGCCACGTACTAGCGGGGAGGAACGAGCAGTACTTC
TRBV4-2	TRBJ1-2	NA	NA	CASSSDSFYGYTF	TGTGCCAGCAGCTCGGACAGTTTTTATGGCTACACCTTC
TRBV29-1	TRBJ2-5	TRBD2	few	CSVVQGGETQYF	TGCAGCGTTGTCCAGGGAGGGGAGACCCAGTACTTC
TRBV29-1	TRBJ1-2	NA	NA	CSVETESDGYTF	TGCAGCGTTGAGACAGAATCAGATGGCTACACCTTC
TRBV5-5	TRBJ2-7	TRBD2	NA	CASSLGLAGSPYEQYF	TGTGCCAGCAGCTTGGGGCTAGCGGGGTCACCTTACGAGCAGTACTTC
TRBV4-3	TRBJ1-6	NA	NA	CASSQEGTGRSPLHF	TGCGCCAGCAGCCAAGAAGGAACAGGGCGATCACCCCTCCACTTT